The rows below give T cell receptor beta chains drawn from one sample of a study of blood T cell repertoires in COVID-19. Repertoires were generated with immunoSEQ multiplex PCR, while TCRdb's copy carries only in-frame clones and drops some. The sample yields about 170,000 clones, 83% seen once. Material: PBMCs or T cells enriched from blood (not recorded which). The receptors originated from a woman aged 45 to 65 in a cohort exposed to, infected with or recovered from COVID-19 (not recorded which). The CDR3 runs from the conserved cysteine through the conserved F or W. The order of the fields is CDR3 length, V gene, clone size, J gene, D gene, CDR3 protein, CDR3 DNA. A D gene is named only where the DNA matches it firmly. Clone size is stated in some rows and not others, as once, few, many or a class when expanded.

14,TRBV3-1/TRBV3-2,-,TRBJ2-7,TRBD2,CASSQLTSDYEQYF,TGTGCCAGCAGCCAACTTACTAGCGACTACGAGCAGTACTTC
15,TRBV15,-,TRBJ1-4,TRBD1,CATSLRQGFNEKLFF,TGTGCCACCAGCCTCCGACAGGGCTTTAATGAAAAACTGTTTTTT
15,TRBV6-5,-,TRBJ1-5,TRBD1,CASRQGGAGNQPQHF,TGTGCCAGCAGGCAGGGGGGCGCGGGAAATCAGCCCCAGCATTTT
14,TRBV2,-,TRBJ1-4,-,CASSVGQGSEKLFF,TGTGCCAGCAGTGTCGGGCAGGGAAGTGAAAAACTGTTTTTT
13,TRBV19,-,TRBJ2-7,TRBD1,CASSNTGANEQYF,TGTGCCAGTAGTAATACAGGGGCAAACGAGCAGTACTTC
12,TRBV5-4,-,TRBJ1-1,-,CASSSGVAEAFF,TGTGCCAGCAGCTCCGGGGTGGCTGAAGCTTTCTTT
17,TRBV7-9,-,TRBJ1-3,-,CASSLGPQRGSGNTIYF,TGTGCCAGCAGCTTAGGCCCCCAAAGGGGCTCTGGAAACACCATATATTTT
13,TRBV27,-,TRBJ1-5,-,CASSSGHNQPQHF,TGTGCCAGCAGTTCTGGGCACAATCAGCCCCAGCATTTT
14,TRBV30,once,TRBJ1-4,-,CAWSVPGFHEKLFF,TGTGCCTGGAGTGTACCAGGGTTTCATGAAAAACTGTTTTTT
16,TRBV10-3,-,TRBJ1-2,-,CAISGEGTGRNYGYTF,TGTGCCATCAGCGGGGAAGGAACAGGGAGAAACTATGGCTACACCTTC
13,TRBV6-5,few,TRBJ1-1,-,CASSRTENTEAFF,TGTGCCAGCAGTCGGACAGAGAACACTGAAGCTTTCTTT
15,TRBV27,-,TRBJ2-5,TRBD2,CASRPYLAGGETQYF,TGTGCCAGCAGGCCGTACCTAGCGGGAGGTGAGACCCAGTACTTC
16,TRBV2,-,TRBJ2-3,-,CASSEIPDRGTDTQYF,TGTGCCAGCAGTGAAATACCTGATCGGGGCACAGATACGCAGTATTTT
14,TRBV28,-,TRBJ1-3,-,CASSIRVEGNTIYF,TGTGCCAGCAGTATCAGGGTAGAGGGAAACACCATATATTTT
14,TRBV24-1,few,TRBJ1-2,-,CATSGFDSGWSYTF,TGTGCCACCAGTGGATTTGATTCGGGGTGGAGCTACACCTTC
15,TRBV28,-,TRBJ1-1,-,CASSSTGTSNTEAFF,TGTGCCAGCAGTTCCACCGGGACATCGAACACTGAAGCTTTCTTT
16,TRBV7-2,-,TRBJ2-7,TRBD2,CASSSSVASGAYEQYF,TGTGCCAGCAGCTCATCGGTGGCTAGCGGGGCCTACGAGCAGTACTTC
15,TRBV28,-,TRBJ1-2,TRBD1,CASSVPGTDIFGYTF,TGTGCCAGCAGTGTACCCGGGACAGATATCTTTGGCTACACCTTC
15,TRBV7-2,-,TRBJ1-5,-,CASSPASRNNQPQHF,TGTGCCAGCAGCCCCGCGTCTAGGAACAATCAGCCCCAGCATTTT
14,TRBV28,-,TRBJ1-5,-,CASSPLDGGRPQHF,TGTGCCAGCAGTCCCCTGGACGGAGGAAGGCCCCAGCATTTT
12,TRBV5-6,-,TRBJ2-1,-,CALWGQGIWEFF,-
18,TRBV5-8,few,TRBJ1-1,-,CASSFEIRFREGNTEAFF,TGTGCCAGCAGCTTTGAGATTAGGTTCAGGGAAGGAAACACTGAAGCTTTCTTT
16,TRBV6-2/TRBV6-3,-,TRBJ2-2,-,CASSYEREMNTGELFF,TGTGCCAGCAGTTACGAGAGGGAAATGAACACCGGGGAGCTGTTTTTT
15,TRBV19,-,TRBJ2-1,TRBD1,CASSMSRDRLNEQFF,TGTGCCAGTAGTATGTCGCGGGACAGGTTAAATGAGCAGTTCTTC
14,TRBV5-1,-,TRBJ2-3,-,CASSLRGVEDTQYF,TGCGCCAGCAGCTTGCGAGGAGTGGAAGATACGCAGTATTTT
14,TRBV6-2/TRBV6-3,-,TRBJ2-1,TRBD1,CASSSGTGYNEQFF,TGTGCCAGCAGTTCCGGGACAGGGTACAATGAGCAGTTCTTC
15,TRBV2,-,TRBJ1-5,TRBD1,CASSAGTGKGQPQHF,TGTGCCAGCAGCGCCGGGACAGGGAAAGGGCAGCCCCAGCATTTT
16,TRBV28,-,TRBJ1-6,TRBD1,CATLSGQGAYNSPLHF,TGTGCCACCTTATCCGGACAGGGCGCGTATAATTCACCCCTCCACTTT
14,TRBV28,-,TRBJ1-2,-,CASSLNKANYGYTF,TGTGCCAGCAGTTTAAACAAAGCTAACTATGGCTACACCTTC
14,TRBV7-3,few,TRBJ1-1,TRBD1,CASSLRTGGGEAFF,TGTGCCAGCAGCTTGCGGACAGGGGGCGGAGAAGCTTTCTTT
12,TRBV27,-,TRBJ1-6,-,CASSFRGSPLHF,TGTGCCAGCAGCTTTAGGGGCTCACCCCTCCACTTT
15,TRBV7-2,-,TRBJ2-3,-,CASSLDPSLTDTQYF,TGTGCCAGCAGCTTAGACCCTAGCTTAACAGATACGCAGTATTTT
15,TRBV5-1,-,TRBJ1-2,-,CASSLSGDLNYGYTF,TGCGCCAGCAGCTTGTCAGGGGACCTTAACTATGGCTACACCTTC
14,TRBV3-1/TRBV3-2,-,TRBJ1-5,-,CASSLGTGSQPQHF,TGTGCCAGCAGCCTCGGTACAGGGTCCCAGCCCCAGCATTTT
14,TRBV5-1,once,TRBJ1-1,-,CASSWEGGNTEAFF,TGCGCCAGCAGCTGGGAGGGGGGGAACACTGAAGCTTTCTTT
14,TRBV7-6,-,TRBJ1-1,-,CASSPGRGDTEAFF,TGTGCCAGCAGCCCAGGACGGGGAGACACTGAAGCTTTCTTT
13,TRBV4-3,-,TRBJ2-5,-,CASSQGGGETQYF,TGCGCCAGCAGCCAAGGTGGAGGAGAGACCCAGTACTTC
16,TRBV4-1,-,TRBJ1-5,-,CASSSRGGESNQPQHF,TGCGCCAGCAGCTCTAGGGGAGGGGAGAGCAATCAGCCCCAGCATTTT
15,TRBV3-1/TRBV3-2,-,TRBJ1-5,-,CASSPTGGSNQPQHF,TGTGCCAGCAGCCCGACAGGCGGTAGCAATCAGCCCCAGCATTTT
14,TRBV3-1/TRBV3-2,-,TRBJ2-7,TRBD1,CASSPGQLYYEQYF,TGTGCCAGCAGCCCGGGACAGCTATACTACGAGCAGTACTTC
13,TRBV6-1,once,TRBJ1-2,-,CASSEGSHSGYTF,TGTGCCAGCAGTGAAGGGTCCCATAGCGGTTACACCTTC
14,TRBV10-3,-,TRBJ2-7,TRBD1,CAIRMGQDSGEQYF,TGTGCCATCAGGATGGGACAGGATAGTGGCGAGCAGTACTTC
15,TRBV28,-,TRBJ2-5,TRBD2,CASSFASGAKETQYF,TGTGCCAGCAGTTTCGCCAGCGGGGCTAAAGAGACCCAGTACTTC
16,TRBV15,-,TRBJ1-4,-,CATSRGLTGANEKLFF,TGTGCCACCAGCAGAGGACTAACGGGAGCTAATGAAAAACTGTTTTTT
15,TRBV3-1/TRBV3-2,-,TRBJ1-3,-,CASSTPRGSGNTIYF,TGTGCCAGCAGCACCCCGCGGGGGTCTGGAAACACCATATATTTT